This T cell receptor (beta chain) comes out of a study of Graves' ophthalmopathy and Graves' hyperthyroidism. General observations from the study: Distinction of ophthalmopathy from stable hyperthyroidism by a 13-signature model reached approximately 90% sensitivity and roughly 78% specificity.

The germline V gene has CDR1 SGHTA and CDR2 FQGNSA. CDR3 size: 15 residues. V shed 8 bases, J shed 2 bases, and the junction held 11 bases outside the gene matches. Regarding this clonotype: Its antigen is unidentified.

The sequenced template was RNA, covering the TCR beta CDR3 region. First-round RT-PCR used HTBI primers; second-round multiplex PCR followed. From the multiplex PCR reads, TCRdb called clonotypes with MiXCR, one entry per CDR3 protein. This table has about 600,000 distinct CDR3 sequences, less than 45% appearing once. Sequenced input: peripheral blood or thyroid tissue (not recorded which). This chain links TRBV7-2 with TRBJ2-7, with 8 bases lining up with TRBD1. This receptor was identified in an adult man with Graves' hyperthyroidism. The CDR3 DNA follows: TGTGCCAGCCACCGTGGGACAGGTGGTCCCTACGAGCAGTACTTC. It is translated as CASHRGTGGPYEQYF. The full variable domain, with the rest looked up from reference TRBV7-2 and TRBJ2-7, is GAGVSQSPSNKVTEKGKDVELRCDPISGHTALYWYRQSLGQGLEFLIYFQGNSAPDKSGLPSDRFSAERTGGSVSTLTIQRTQQEDSAVYLCASHRGTGGPYEQYFGPGTRLTVT.